The 30 T cell receptor beta chains below come from one sample, sequenced in a study of memory CD4+ T cells and cytomegalovirus serostatus. Single viable CD3+CD4+CD8-CD45RO+ cells were sorted as the memory CD4+ T cells. The data were produced by immunoSEQ multiplex PCR, yet TCRdb's version contains in-frame clones alone and is incomplete. The table has 35,000 to 50,000 clones, over 70% seen once. Sequenced input: memory CD4+ T cells from blood. Every receptor here comes from an adult in good health and CMV-seronegative.

J is TRBJ1-2 and V is TRBV7-9; D is uncertain. Germline assignment: CDR1 SEHNR and CDR2 FQNEAQ (reference sequence). The CDR3 runs 14 residues. Trimming stripped 6 bases from V and 8 bases from J, with 19 bases between. This chain's CDR3 is CASRLRTEPEGYTF. Written as DNA, the CDR3 is TGTGCCAGCAGATTACGGACGGAGCCGGAGGGCTACACCTTC.

The rearrangement joins TRBV11-2 to TRBJ2-7; tentative D call: TRBD2 (5 bases). V was clipped by 1 base and J by 4 bases, with 11 bases between them. CDR1 is SGHAT and CDR2 is FQNNGV in the germline V gene. The CDR3 spans 14 residues. The CDR3 spells CASSLVRRGYEQYF. The CDR3 DNA reads as TGTGCCAGCAGCTTAGTACGACGGGGTTACGAGCAGTACTTC.

The V and J genes are TRBV29-1 and TRBJ1-2; TRBD1 is a possible D gene (5 bases). CDR1 and CDR2 from the germline V gene are SQVTM and ANQGSEA. V gave up 4 bases and J gave up 0 bases, with 9 bases separating them. CDR3 size: 13 residues. CDR3 region: CSVAQGPNYGYTF. Written as DNA, the CDR3 is TGCAGCGTTGCGCAGGGCCCTAACTATGGCTACACCTTC.

CDR3 sequence: CASSLESRGNEQYF. CDR3 in DNA: TGTGCCAGCAGCTTAGAGTCAAGGGGGAACGAGCAGTACTTC. J is TRBJ2-7 and V is TRBV7-9; the D gene is possibly TRBD1 (6 bases). This CDR3 spans 14 amino acids. Deletions cut 1 base from V and 5 bases from J, with 12 bases between. The germline CDR1 and CDR2 sequences are SEHNR and FQNEAQ (reference sequence).

This clone was observed a handful of times. The chain joins TRBV2 to TRBJ1-1, with D uncertain. V shed 7 bases and J shed 6 bases, with 9 bases lying between them. The germline gives CDR1 SNHLY, CDR2 FYNNEI. The CDR3 runs to 11 residues. In DNA, the CDR3 is TGTGCCAGCAAGTCGATATCTGAAGCTTTCTTT. This translates into CASKSISEAFF.

This clone has only one observation. V usage is TRBV30 and J usage is TRBJ1-2; 7 bases match TRBD1. Germline V lookup: CDR1 GTSNPN, CDR2 SVGIG (reference sequence). V lost 0 bases to trimming and J lost 7 bases; unmatched junction nucleotides: 8. The CDR3 consists of 14 residues. CDR3 DNA: TGTGCCTGGAGTGTCACTCGGGACAGTTCTGGCTACACCTTC. Its translation: CAWSVTRDSSGYTF.

To note about this clone: Germline and junction disagree at one end, which may indicate a read error. V usage is TRBV5-1 and J usage is TRBJ1-2; TRBD1 is a possible D gene (6 bases). The CDR3 contains 16 residues. Germline assignment: CDR1 SGHRS and CDR2 YFSETQ. The CDR3 nucleotides are TGCACCAGCAGCCCGCGGGAACGGGGGCTGGACTATGGCTACACCTTC. Protein product: CTSSPRERGLDYGYTF.

V gene TRBV5-6 combines with J gene TRBJ2-5; 10 bases are shared with TRBD2. V was pared by 4 bases and J by 1 base, with 13 bases of the junction left unmatched. This CDR3 has 18 amino acids. The germline V gene encodes CDR1 SGHDT and CDR2 YYEEEE. The CDR3 is CASSITRAGLAAQETQYF. The DNA of the CDR3 is TGTGCCAGCAGCATCACTAGAGCAGGACTAGCGGCCCAAGAGACCCAGTACTTC.

This clone has more than one count but fewer than ten. The V and J genes are TRBV30 and TRBJ1-5; 8 nucleotides align to TRBD1. The germline V gene has CDR1 GTSNPN and CDR2 SVGIG (reference sequence). The CDR3 runs 12 residues. V lost 5 bases to trimming and J lost 8 bases; unmatched junction nucleotides: 5. In DNA, the CDR3 is TGTGCCTGGGGACAGGGCATAGAGCCCCAGCATTTT. This gives the protein CAWGQGIEPQHF.

This clone showed up just once. The chain uses TRBV7-9 and TRBJ2-5, with TRBD2 as a possible D gene (6 bases). Trimming removed 0 bases from V and 1 base from J, with 12 bases in between. Germline V gene data show CDR1 as SEHNR and CDR2 as FQNEAQ (reference sequence). The CDR3 covers 16 residues. The CDR3 protein is CASSLAQLAGQETQYF. The CDR3 DNA reads as TGTGCCAGCAGCTTAGCGCAACTAGCAGGCCAAGAGACCCAGTACTTC.

CDR3 DNA: TGTGCCTGGAATGGCGGATGGGGTAATTCACCCCTCCACTTT. Its translation: CAWNGGWGNSPLHF. V is TRBV30 and J is TRBJ1-6; no firm D call. V lost 4 bases and J 6 bases, leaving 13 bases between the germline ends. The germline V gene has CDR1 GTSNPN and CDR2 SVGIG (reference sequence). The CDR3 is 14 residues long. Looking up the rest from reference TRBV30 and TRBJ1-6 gives the full variable domain: SQTIHQWPATLVQPVGSPLSLECTVEGTSNPNLYWYRQAAGRGLQLLFYSVGIGQISSEVPQNLSASRPQDRQFILSSKKLLLSDSGFYLCAWNGGWGNSPLHFGNGTRLTVT.

V and J are TRBV7-8 and TRBJ1-1; the D is unclear. The V end was cut by 5 bases, the J end by 0 bases, with 10 bases between. Germline lookup yields CDR1 SGHVS and CDR2 FQNEAQ. This CDR3 contains 14 residues. The CDR3 loop is CASSAFLLNTEAFF. The CDR3 DNA follows: TGTGCCAGCAGCGCGTTTTTACTGAACACTGAAGCTTTCTTT.

The rearrangement uses TRBV4-1 and TRBJ2-3; D uncertain. The V end was cut by 4 bases, the J end by 2 bases, with 10 bases between. CDR1 is MGHRA and CDR2 is YSYEKL in the germline V gene. The CDR3 runs 14 residues. This CDR3 reads CASSPSPLTDTQYF. CDR3 coding DNA: TGCGCCAGCAGCCCCAGCCCTCTCACAGATACGCAGTATTTT.

This chain joins TRBV2 and TRBJ1-1; TRBD1 might be the D (6 bases). Deletions cut 6 bases from V and 1 base from J, with 12 bases between. Germline V gene data show CDR1 as SNHLY and CDR2 as FYNNEI. This CDR3 is built from 14 residues. Written as DNA, the CDR3 is TGTGCCAGCAGCTCCAGGGGAAGGAACACTGAAGCTTTCTTT. This gives the protein CASSSRGRNTEAFF.

V usage is TRBV30 and J usage is TRBJ1-2; the D gene is possibly TRBD1 (6 bases). CDR1 is GTSNPN, CDR2 SVGIG, per germline (reference sequence). V was shortened by 4 bases and J by 14 bases, with 17 bases between the two germline ends. The CDR3 sequence is 11 residues long. The DNA of the CDR3 is TGTGCCTGGAAGAAAGCAGGGGTTCGTACCTTC. It yields the protein CAWKKAGVRTF.

V gene TRBV6-5 combines with J gene TRBJ1-1; D unclear. The CDR3 has 14 amino acids. V lost 6 bases to trimming and J lost 0 bases, with 11 bases between them. CDR1 MNHEY and CDR2 SVGAGI come from the germline V gene. In DNA form, the CDR3 reads TGTGCCAGCAGCCCCAGTGTTATGAACACTGAAGCTTTCTTT. Its protein product is CASSPSVMNTEAFF.

V usage is TRBV7-2 and J usage is TRBJ2-6, with D hard to call. CDR1 SGHTA and CDR2 FQGNSA come from the germline V gene. The CDR3 runs to 14 residues. The V end lost 4 bases, the J end lost 0 bases, and 4 bases lay between the germline ends. CDR3 loop: CASSYRSGANVLTF. CDR3 nucleotide sequence: TGTGCCAGCAGCTACCGCTCTGGGGCCAACGTCCTGACTTTC.

CDR3 nucleotide sequence: TGTGCCAGTAGCCATCGGGACAGGCAGATCGCTTTCTTT. This gives the protein CASSHRDRQIAFF. The chain recombines TRBV19 with TRBJ1-1; 8 bases are a match to TRBD1. CDR1 and CDR2 from the germline V gene are LNHDA and SQIVND (reference sequence). This CDR3 comprises 13 residues. V shed 6 bases and J 11 bases; nucleotides not matched to a gene: 11.

The chain recombines TRBV27 with TRBJ1-2, with 8 bases matching TRBD1. This CDR3 has 16 amino acids. J gave up 2 bases and V 6 bases, and 11 bases lay outside the gene matches. Germline CDR1 MNHEY, CDR2 SMNVEV (reference sequence). The CDR3, as DNA: TGTGCCAGCAGCCCAACCCCGGGACAGGCCAACTATGGCTACACCTTC. Protein: CASSPTPGQANYGYTF.

The chain employs TRBV5-5 and TRBJ2-7; 9 positions match TRBD2. Germline trimming cut 0 bases from V and 3 bases from J; bases unmatched to any gene: 4. Germline CDR1 is SGHKS and CDR2 is YYEKEE (reference sequence). This CDR3 contains 15 residues. The CDR3 here is CASSLGLAGLYEQYF. The CDR3, as DNA: TGTGCCAGCAGCTTGGGTCTAGCGGGGCTCTACGAGCAGTACTTC. Looking up the rest from reference TRBV5-5 and TRBJ2-7 gives the full variable domain: DAGVTQSPTHLIKTRGQQVTLRCSPISGHKSVSWYQQVLGQGPQFIFQYYEKEERGRGNFPDRFSARQFPNYSSELNVNALLLGDSALYLCASSLGLAGLYEQYFGPGTRLTVT.

The chain is built from TRBV2 and TRBJ1-5; 7 bases align to TRBD1. V lost 1 base and J lost 4; bases outside the gene matches: 4. Germline V gene sequence: CDR1 SNHLY, CDR2 FYNNEI. The CDR3 contains 15 residues. CDR3 DNA sequence: TGTGCCAGCAGTGAAGACACAGGGGCGAATCAGCCCCAGCATTTT. Its translation is CASSEDTGANQPQHF. Supplemented by reference TRBV2 and TRBJ1-5, the full variable domain reads EPEVTQTPSHQVTQMGQEVILRCVPISNHLYFYWYRQILGQKVEFLVSFYNNEISEKSEIFDDQFSVERPDGSNFTLKIRSTKLEDSAMYFCASSEDTGANQPQHFGDGTRLSIL.

V is TRBV4-1 and J is TRBJ2-1; TRBD1 aligns across 8 bases. The germline V gene encodes CDR1 MGHRA and CDR2 YSYEKL. The CDR3 runs 16 residues. V shed 0 bases and J 8 bases; nucleotides not matched to a gene: 9. The CDR3 sequence is CASSQERTGNLYEQFF. In DNA, the CDR3 is TGCGCCAGCAGCCAAGAGAGGACAGGGAATCTGTATGAGCAGTTCTTC.

This clone was detected a few times. This chain joins TRBV28 and TRBJ2-3; 7 nucleotides line up with TRBD2. V was clipped by 6 bases and J by 2 bases; unmatched bases: 11. Germline assignment: CDR1 MDHEN and CDR2 SYDVKM. This CDR3 is built from 16 residues. The CDR3 nucleotides read TGTGCCAGCAGGAGACGAGCGGGGTTAAACACAGATACGCAGTATTTT. Its translation: CASRRRAGLNTDTQYF.

The CDR3 DNA sequence: TGTGCCAGCTCTTTGTCAGGCCTCTCTGGAAACACCATATATTTT. Protein sequence: CASSLSGLSGNTIYF. V usage is TRBV18 and J usage is TRBJ1-3; D ambiguous. Per the germline V gene, CDR1 is KGHSH and CDR2 is LQKENI. This CDR3 has 15 residues. V lost 6 bases, J lost 0 bases, and 12 bases lay in between.

The J gene is TRBJ2-6, the V gene TRBV19; TRBD1 might be the D (5 bases). Germline V lookup: CDR1 LNHDA, CDR2 SQIVND (reference sequence). V gave up 1 base and J gave up 2 bases, with 9 bases separating them. The length of the CDR3 is 16 residues. CDR3 bases: TGTGCCAGTAGTATAGCGCAGGGAACTGGGGCCAACGTCCTGACTTTC. This translates into CASSIAQGTGANVLTF.

The chain carries TRBV7-3 and TRBJ2-7, with TRBD2 matching over 11 bases. CDR1 and CDR2 from the germline V gene are SGHTA and FQGTGA. CDR3 size: 14 residues. With 5 bases clipped from V and 2 bases from J, the junction kept 2 bases outside the gene matches. The CDR3 reads CASSVSGGAYEQYF. The CDR3 DNA follows: TGTGCCAGCAGCGTTAGCGGGGGGGCCTACGAGCAGTACTTC.

About this clone: One end of the junction is discordant with germline, which a read error may explain. The chain combines TRBV29-1 with TRBJ1-4; perhaps TRBD1 as D (5 bases). The CDR3 length is 13 residues. Germline values: CDR1 SQVTM, CDR2 ANQGSEA. CDR3 nucleotides: TGCAGCGTTGGGGACCCCCCTAGGGAAAAGCTGTTTTTT. It encodes CSVGDPPREKLFF.

The V and J genes are TRBV30 and TRBJ2-5, with D possibly being TRBD1 or TRBD2 (5 bases each). Trimming removed 4 bases from V and 3 bases from J, with 15 bases in between. This CDR3 is built from 14 residues. CDR1 is GTSNPN, CDR2 SVGIG, per germline (reference sequence). DNA of the CDR3: TGTGCCTGGACGCGTGGGGGAAGTAAAGAGACCCAGTACTTC. It is translated as CAWTRGGSKETQYF.

The chain carries TRBV4-1 and TRBJ1-2; maybe TRBD1 (6 bases). Germline-derived CDR1 and CDR2 are MGHRA and YSYEKL. V lost 4 bases, J lost 0 bases, and 9 bases lay in between. The CDR3 runs 14 residues. The CDR3 loop is CASSPSGANYGYTF. CDR3 coding DNA: TGCGCCAGCAGCCCGTCAGGGGCTAACTATGGCTACACCTTC.

The rearrangement links TRBV19 to TRBJ1-1; D is ambiguous. The CDR3 is 15 amino acids. Germline assignment: CDR1 LNHDA and CDR2 SQIVND (reference sequence). V was pared by 0 bases and J by 0 bases, with 8 bases between. The CDR3: CASSIDLQMNTEAFF. The CDR3 bases are TGTGCCAGTAGTATAGATCTGCAGATGAACACTGAAGCTTTCTTT.